The 12 T cell receptor beta chains given below trace back to one sample, sequenced in a study of Ad26.COV2.S vaccination and SARS-CoV-2 variants (dated by TCRdb to 2020 to 2022). The method was the immunoSEQ multiplex PCR assay. TCRdb re-hosts the immuneACCESS table, in-frame sequences only. Its copies lack some clones; in the studies checked, an unresolved V gene accounts for under half of them, and the cause for the rest is not known. Recorded for this sample are about 390,000 clones; about 90% of them occurred a single time. 1.5% to 2% of the sample belongs to the ten largest clones. The treatment or condition label, read with the paper, signifies: about 20 received Ad26.COV2.S at low or high dose, single or two shots; several received placebo; per-sample allocation not given. For vaccine and placebo recipients, the sequenced repertoires came from samples collected on day 63 after the first injection.

The source was peripheral blood, collected in a trial of Ad26.COV2.S vaccine versus placebo. The source of these receptors is a person aged 18-65 years who received the Ad26.COV2.S COVID-19 vaccine or a placebo.

This chain links TRBV4-3 with TRBJ2-7, with 7 nucleotides matching TRBD1. Germline V gene sequence: CDR1 LGHNA, CDR2 YSLEER. The ends lost 3 bases at V and 2 bases at J; junction bases unmatched: 10. The CDR3 length is 16 residues. CDR3 region: CASSQSRDSRAYEQYF. In DNA form, the CDR3 reads TGCGCCAGCAGCCAGAGCCGGGACAGCCGAGCCTACGAGCAGTACTTC.

About this clone itself: The sample contains more than one DNA sequence encoding this CDR3. The chain is built from TRBV18 and TRBJ2-2; 9 bases align to TRBD1. Germline CDR1 KGHSH, CDR2 LQKENI. The CDR3 covers 15 residues. The V gene end was trimmed by 4 bases and the J gene end by 1 base; junction bases not matched to a gene: 1. CDR3 in amino acids: CASSQGQGNTGELFF. CDR3 nucleotide sequence: TGTGCCAGCTCACAGGGACAGGGGAACACCGGGGAGCTGTTTTTT.

Here the CDR3 DNA reads TGTGCCAGTATCCGATCTGGGACAGGGGGCAGAAACACTGAAGCTTTCTTT. This sequence encodes CASIRSGTGGRNTEAFF. The genes are TRBV19 and TRBJ1-1; the match to TRBD1 covers 12 bases. The CDR3 is 17 amino acids. Looked up from germline, CDR1 is LNHDA and CDR2 is SQIVND (reference sequence). V gave up 7 bases and J gave up 2 bases; unmatched junction bases: 11. The whole variable domain, filled in from reference TRBV19 and TRBJ1-1, reads DGGITQSPKYLFRKEGQNVTLSCEQNLNHDAMYWYRQDPGQGLRLIYYSQIVNDFQKGDIAEGYSVSREKKESFPLTVTSAQKNPTAFYLCASIRSGTGGRNTEAFFGQGTRLTVV.

The chain couples TRBV28 to TRBJ1-2, with D hard to call. Trimming removed 6 bases at V and 6 bases at J, with 8 bases between. The CDR3 length is 11 residues. Looked up from germline, CDR1 is MDHEN and CDR2 is SYDVKM. CDR3 protein: CASRAGDGYTF. The CDR3 region has the DNA TGTGCCAGCAGAGCGGGTGATGGCTACACCTTC.

The chain has TRBV11-2 and TRBJ1-1; D gene ambiguous. The CDR3 contains 14 residues. Germline lookup yields CDR1 SGHAT and CDR2 FQNNGV. Trimming took 5 bases from V and 4 from J, leaving 14 bases between them. This CDR3 is CASSEGLWGTEAFF. DNA of the CDR3: TGTGCCAGCAGCGAGGGCCTTTGGGGCACTGAAGCTTTCTTT.

V is TRBV11-2 and J is TRBJ1-1; unclear D gene. Between the trimmed V and J ends, which lost 1 base and 6 bases, there was a span of 6 bases. CDR3 length: 12 amino acids. The germline gives CDR1 SGHAT, CDR2 FQNNGV. CDR3 in amino acids: CASSLVAAEAFF. The CDR3 nucleotides read TGTGCCAGCAGCTTAGTAGCCGCTGAAGCTTTCTTT.

CDR3 DNA sequence: TGTGCCCGGGGGGCAGGTTCGTCCAGTGAGCAGTTCTTC. Protein product: CARGAGSSSEQFF. The V gene is TRBV2, the J gene TRBJ2-1; D is perhaps TRBD2 (7 bases). Trimming left V 11 bases short and J 9 bases short, with 20 bases between. CDR1 and CDR2 from the germline V gene are SNHLY and FYNNEI. This CDR3 spans 13 amino acids.

DNA of the CDR3: TGTGCCTTCACGGACAGGGGGCTGTACGAGCAGTACTTC. This sequence encodes CAFTDRGLYEQYF. V usage is TRBV30 and J usage is TRBJ2-7, with TRBD1 identical over 11 bases. V gave up 7 bases and J gave up 4 bases; unmatched junction bases: 6. There are 13 residues in the CDR3. Germline CDR1 is GTSNPN and CDR2 is SVGIG (reference sequence).

The chain has TRBV19 and TRBJ1-1; D may be TRBD1 (6 bases). Germline CDR1 is LNHDA and CDR2 is SQIVND (reference sequence). CDR3 length: 12 residues. The V end lost 6 bases, the J end lost 8 bases, and 13 bases lay between the germline ends. The CDR3, as DNA: TGTGCCAGTAGCAGGGGCCAGACGGAAGCTTTCTTT. It yields the protein CASSRGQTEAFF.

This clone showed up just a few times. This chain connects TRBV6-2 or TRBV6-3 to TRBJ2-7; 9 positions match TRBD2. Germline CDR1 is MNHEY and CDR2 is SVGEGT. This CDR3 comprises 14 residues. Losses at the gene ends were 5 bases for V and 3 bases for J; bases not matched to a gene: 5. The CDR3 DNA sequence: TGTGCCAGCAGTACCGGACTAGCGCACTACGAGCAGTACTTC. Amino acids: CASSTGLAHYEQYF.

The chain combines TRBV6-1 with TRBJ2-5; 10 bases are shared with TRBD1. From germline, CDR1 is MNHNS and CDR2 SASEGT. This CDR3 has 16 residues. V lost 4 bases, J lost 1 base, and 6 bases stayed unmatched. CDR3 DNA sequence: TGTGCCAGCAGTGCAAGACAGGGGGCCCCCCAAGAGACCCAGTACTTC. Residues: CASSARQGAPQETQYF.

The chain recombines TRBV6-6 with TRBJ1-2, with 7 bases that match TRBD1. There are 15 residues in the CDR3. The junction had 13 bases not matched to a gene; V was cut back by 8 bases and J by 4 bases. The germline V gene encodes CDR1 MNHNY and CDR2 SVGAGI (reference sequence). The CDR3 here is CASCTKGATIYGYTF. DNA of the CDR3: TGTGCCAGCTGTACCAAGGGGGCGACAATCTATGGCTACACCTTC.